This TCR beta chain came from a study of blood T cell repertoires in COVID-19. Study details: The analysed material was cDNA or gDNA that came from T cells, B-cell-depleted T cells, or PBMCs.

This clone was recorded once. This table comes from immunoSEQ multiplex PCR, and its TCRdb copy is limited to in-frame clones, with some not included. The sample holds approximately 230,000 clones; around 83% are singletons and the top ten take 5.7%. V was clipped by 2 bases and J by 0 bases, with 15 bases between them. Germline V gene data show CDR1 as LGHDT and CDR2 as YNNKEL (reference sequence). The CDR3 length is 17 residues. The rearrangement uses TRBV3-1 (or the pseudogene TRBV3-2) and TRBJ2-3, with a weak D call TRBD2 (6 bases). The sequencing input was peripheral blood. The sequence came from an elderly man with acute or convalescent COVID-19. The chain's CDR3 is CASSQHRSGTSTDTQYF. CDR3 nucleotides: TGTGCCAGCAGCCAACACCGTAGCGGTACTAGCACAGATACGCAGTATTTT.